This T cell receptor beta chain was captured in a study of T cells in Graves' hyperthyroidism and ophthalmopathy. Details on this clonotype: Antigen: not known.

Trimming removed 0 bases at V and 5 bases at J, with 10 bases between. Germline loops: CDR1 SGHDN, CDR2 FVKESK. This CDR3 is built from 14 residues. Hyperthyroidism of Graves' type that showed no ophthalmopathy progression within 18 months was stable. The CDR3 regions of TCR beta were amplified from RNA transcripts. During a first-round RT-PCR of the TCR CDR3, the HTBI primer set was used. TCRdb reanalysed the multiplex PCR reads using MiXCR and keeps one entry per CDR3 protein. The sample lists some 50,000 distinct CDR3 sequences, 45% to 65% occurring once. Study-wide points: In blood, most of the thyroid clonotypes expanded above 0.001 were also present.

J is TRBJ2-5 and V is TRBV14; D is unresolved. This receptor was obtained from a man in his late teens or twenties with Graves' hyperthyroidism. Sequencing was done on a sample of peripheral blood or thyroid tissue (not recorded which). The CDR3 DNA reads as TGTGCCAGCAGCCAAGATCCCGTCCCGGAGACCCAGTACTTC. It yields the protein CASSQDPVPETQYF.